This T cell receptor beta chain was profiled in a study of radiotherapy plus CTLA-4 blockade in lung cancer. General study points: Blood-borne expansion of tumor-derived TCR clones followed radiotherapy plus ipilimumab.

Chemo-refractory metastatic non-small-cell lung cancer patients underwent focal radiation alongside CTLA-4 blockade with ipilimumab. The germline V gene encodes CDR1 MNHEY and CDR2 SMNVEV (reference sequence). Trimming removed 6 bases at V and 0 bases at J, with 15 bases between. This CDR3 spans 15 amino acids. Points on this clone: The antigen remains undetermined.

Using immunoSEQ multiplex PCR, the repertoire was profiled, and TCRdb retains in-frame clones only, with some absent. Of about 78,000 clones listed, 86% were seen once; the top ten hold 2% to 2.5%. The sample was peripheral blood, taken from a patient treated with radiotherapy plus ipilimumab. The V and J genes are TRBV27 and TRBJ2-7; maybe TRBD2 (5 bases). The clonotype originates from a human donor with non-small cell lung cancer who had a partial response to radiotherapy plus ipilimumab. CDR3 sequence reads: CASRGSEWSSYEQYF. The DNA of the CDR3 is TGTGCCAGCAGGGGGAGTGAATGGAGCTCCTACGAGCAGTACTTC.